This T cell receptor beta chain emerged from a study of CD8+ T cells in alopecia areata. Treatment of the sample: oral pan-JAK inhibitor, 5-10 mg twice daily. Peripheral blood and lesional scalp punch biopsies were taken from alopecia areata patients. cDNA reverse transcribed from extracted RNA served as the sequencing template. Clones were sequenced by immunoSEQ multiplex PCR, and TCRdb holds only the in-frame ones, with some missing. The sample lists 130,000 or so clones, 86% seen once, with roughly an eighth in the top ten. The J segment lost 4 bases and the V segment lost 7 bases, leaving 8 bases of the junction unmatched. CDR3 length: 16 amino acids. The germline V gene encodes CDR1 SNHLY and CDR2 FYNNEI.

This clonotype was obtained from a human donor with alopecia areata. J is TRBJ2-2 and V is TRBV2, with 11 bases fitting TRBD2. The input for sequencing was CD8+ T cells sorted from blood, taken at week 4, from a patient treated with tofacitinib. This CDR3 reads CASKASGGLITGELFF. For the CDR3, the DNA is TGTGCCAGCAAGGCTAGCGGGGGGCTTATCACCGGGGAGCTGTTTTTT.